Following are 31 T cell receptor beta chains from one sample sequenced in a study of blood T cell repertoires in COVID-19. The data were produced by immunoSEQ multiplex PCR, yet TCRdb's version contains in-frame clones alone and is incomplete. The sample has 250,000 to 400,000 clones, around 90% seen once; the top ten hold 1%. The sample was peripheral blood. The origin of the receptors is a man aged 50-60 years with active or convalescent COVID-19.

This chain joins TRBV6-5 and TRBJ1-1, with D perhaps matching TRBD1 (5 bases). CDR1 MNHEY and CDR2 SVGAGI come from the germline V gene. Trimming removed 10 bases at V and 2 bases at J, with 14 bases between. The CDR3 length is 13 residues. CDR3 region: CATRRQSNTEAFF. CDR3 DNA sequence: TGTGCCACCCGGAGACAGTCTAACACTGAAGCTTTCTTT.

The V gene is TRBV3-1 (or the pseudogene TRBV3-2), the J gene TRBJ2-7; 9 nucleotides match TRBD1. This CDR3 spans 15 amino acids. Germline V lookup: CDR1 LGHDT, CDR2 YNNKEL (reference sequence). The ends lost 6 bases at V and 4 bases at J; junction bases unmatched: 10. The CDR3 loop reads CASSDDGTGSYEQYF. The CDR3 region has the DNA TGTGCCAGCAGTGATGACGGGACAGGGTCGTACGAGCAGTACTTC.

The V and J genes are TRBV19 and TRBJ1-5; D is possibly TRBD1 (5 bases). Germline assignment: CDR1 LNHDA and CDR2 SQIVND (reference sequence). The CDR3 runs to 14 residues. Trimming cost V 9 bases and J 2 bases, with 14 bases left between them. Here the CDR3 DNA reads TGTGCCAGCCAGTCCGGGGGAGGCAATCAGCCCCAGCATTTT. This codes for CASQSGGGNQPQHF.

The chain carries TRBV10-3 and TRBJ2-5; TRBD1 agrees at 10 bases. The CDR3 has 12 amino acids. In germline, CDR1 is ENHRY, CDR2 SYGVKD. V trimming: 10 bases; J trimming: 5 bases; junction bases outside the gene matches: 4. CDR3 sequence (DNA): TGTGCCAGTACGGGACAGGGGGAGACCCAGTACTTC. It translates to CASTGQGETQYF.

This sequence joins TRBV30 and TRBJ2-7; a weak D match, TRBD1 (5 bases). CDR3 length equals 13 residues. Germline V CDR1 and CDR2: GTSNPN, SVGIG (reference sequence). Deletions cut 3 bases from V and 1 base from J, with 10 bases between. The CDR3 nucleotides read TGTGCCTGGAGGTGGCAGGGATCCTACGAGCAGTACTTC. The encoded protein is CAWRWQGSYEQYF. Filled out from reference TRBV30 and TRBJ2-7, the complete variable domain reads SQTIHQWPATLVQPVGSPLSLECTVEGTSNPNLYWYRQAAGRGLQLLFYSVGIGQISSEVPQNLSASRPQDRQFILSSKKLLLSDSGFYLCAWRWQGSYEQYFGPGTRLTVT.

The gene calls are TRBV27 and TRBJ1-2; D unresolved. Looked up from germline, CDR1 is MNHEY and CDR2 is SMNVEV (reference sequence). Trimming cost V 0 bases and J 0 bases, with 8 bases left between them. This CDR3 has 15 residues. In DNA form, the CDR3 reads TGTGCCAGCAGTTTATCCGCAGGCGCTAACTATGGCTACACCTTC. Its protein product is CASSLSAGANYGYTF.

V and J are TRBV24-1 and TRBJ1-5; TRBD1 agrees at 8 bases. Losses at the gene ends were 4 bases for V and 4 bases for J; bases not matched to a gene: 14. The germline V gene encodes CDR1 KGHDR and CDR2 SFDVKD. There are 18 residues in the CDR3. The CDR3 here is CATSDPTGDAGSNQPQHF. Written as DNA, the CDR3 is TGTGCCACCAGTGACCCGACAGGGGACGCGGGGTCTAATCAGCCCCAGCATTTT.

The rearrangement joins TRBV5-5 to TRBJ2-2; D possibly corresponds to TRBD1 (6 bases). Germline CDR1 SGHKS, CDR2 YYEKEE (reference sequence). V was clipped by 2 bases and J by 6 bases, with 8 bases between them. The CDR3 sequence is 13 residues long. CDR3 DNA: TGTGCCAGCAGCTTAAGGGGGTCCGGGGAGCTGTTTTTT. Protein product: CASSLRGSGELFF.

This clone was seen only once. V usage is TRBV3-1 (or the pseudogene TRBV3-2) and J usage is TRBJ2-7, with TRBD2 matching 12 bases. The CDR3 totals 15 residues. Germline CDR1 is LGHDT and CDR2 is YNNKEL (reference sequence). V trimming: 4 bases; J trimming: 3 bases; junction bases outside the gene matches: 4. The CDR3 bases are TGTGCCAGCAGCCCACGGACTAGCGGGAACTACGAGCAGTACTTC. Protein product: CASSPRTSGNYEQYF.

The chain is built from TRBV11-2 and TRBJ1-6; 9 bases fit TRBD1. The germline CDR1 and CDR2 sequences are SGHAT and FQNNGV. CDR3 length equals 15 residues. Losses at the gene ends were 3 bases for V and 7 bases for J; bases not matched to a gene: 4. The DNA for the CDR3 is TGTGCCAGCAGCTTGACAGGGGGGGAAAATTCACCCCTCCACTTT. Translating it yields CASSLTGGENSPLHF.

The J gene is TRBJ2-1, the V gene TRBV19; 7 bases match TRBD1. Germline CDR1 reads LNHDA; CDR2 reads SQIVND (reference sequence). This CDR3 contains 14 residues. Trimming at V came to 7 bases and at J to 0 bases, leaving 3 bases not matched to a gene. This chain's CDR3 is CASTTGVSYNEQFF. Written as DNA, the CDR3 is TGTGCCAGTACAACAGGGGTCTCCTACAATGAGCAGTTCTTC. The full variable domain, in which reference TRBV19 and TRBJ2-1 provide the parts outside the CDR3, is DGGITQSPKYLFRKEGQNVTLSCEQNLNHDAMYWYRQDPGQGLRLIYYSQIVNDFQKGDIAEGYSVSREKKESFPLTVTSAQKNPTAFYLCASTTGVSYNEQFFGPGTRLTVL.

V usage is TRBV3-1 (or the pseudogene TRBV3-2) and J usage is TRBJ1-1; no clear D gene. Germline V gene sequence: CDR1 LGHDT, CDR2 YNNKEL (reference sequence). The CDR3 spans 14 residues. Trimming shortened V by 5 bases and J by 0 bases, and 10 bases separated the two germline ends. The CDR3 DNA is TGTGCCAGCAGCGAGAATCTGATGAACACTGAAGCTTTCTTT. This translates into CASSENLMNTEAFF.

The rearrangement links TRBV6-5 to TRBJ2-7; 8 bases are a match to TRBD1. CDR3 length: 14 residues. Germline-derived CDR1 and CDR2 are MNHEY and SVGAGI. The V segment lost 8 bases and the J segment 2 bases; nucleotides outside the gene matches: 8. CDR3 DNA: TGTGCCAGCGTCACTTCGGGACAGGCCTACGAGCAGTACTTC. Protein: CASVTSGQAYEQYF.

This clone has a single count. This rearrangement joins TRBV9 to TRBJ2-7, with a possible D match to TRBD1 (5 bases). The CDR3 extends over 16 amino acids. Germline V CDR1 and CDR2: SGDLS, YYNGEE. Trimming cost V 0 bases and J 2 bases, with 15 bases left between them. In DNA, the CDR3 is TGTGCCAGCAGCGTAGGGATAGGGGCCGCGACCTACGAGCAGTACTTC. Its translation: CASSVGIGAATYEQYF.

The rearrangement joins TRBV30 to TRBJ1-6; D is undetermined. CDR1 GTSNPN and CDR2 SVGIG come from the germline V gene (reference sequence). The CDR3 loop spans 14 amino acids. With 5 bases removed from V and 6 bases from J, the gap between germline ends came to 14 bases. CDR3 DNA sequence: TGTGCCTGGGTTTTAGGAGAGGGTAATTCACCCCTCCACTTT. Translation: CAWVLGEGNSPLHF.

V usage is TRBV27 and J usage is TRBJ1-6; TRBD1 agrees at 8 bases. The CDR3 spans 15 residues. V lost 6 bases, J lost 7 bases, and 8 bases stayed unmatched. CDR1 is MNHEY and CDR2 is SMNVEV in the germline V gene (reference sequence). The CDR3 DNA sequence: TGTGCCAGCAGCCCTGGGACAGGCGGAAATTCACCCCTCCACTTT. It codes for CASSPGTGGNSPLHF.

The chain carries TRBV28 and TRBJ2-7; tentative D call: TRBD1 (5 bases). CDR3 size: 12 residues. CDR1 is MDHEN and CDR2 is SYDVKM in the germline V gene. Trimming took off 2 bases at V and 6 bases at J, with 8 bases between the two ends. The CDR3 spells CASSLAGPEQYF. In DNA form, the CDR3 reads TGTGCCAGCAGTTTAGCAGGGCCCGAGCAGTACTTC.

The rearrangement links TRBV4-3 to TRBJ2-7; D is perhaps TRBD1 (5 bases). The CDR3 runs to 16 residues. Germline CDR1 and CDR2: LGHNA and YSLEER. V was cut by 1 base and J by 1 base, with 14 bases left in between. The DNA of the CDR3 is TGCGCCAGCAGCCAAGGTGGGGCGACCCCTTCCTACGAGCAGTACTTC. It codes for CASSQGGATPSYEQYF.

This clone was detected only once. This sequence joins TRBV5-6 and TRBJ1-2, with 10 bases lining up with TRBD1. The J segment lost 8 bases and the V segment lost 4 bases, leaving 14 bases of the junction unmatched. This CDR3 spans 16 amino acids. CDR1 and CDR2 from the germline V gene are SGHDT and YYEEEE. The CDR3 sequence: CASSLGPTGTGDGYTF. CDR3 nucleotides: TGTGCCAGCAGCCTTGGACCCACCGGGACAGGGGACGGCTACACCTTC.

The chain carries TRBV7-2 and TRBJ2-7; D remains unclear. Per germline, CDR1 SGHTA and CDR2 FQGNSA. Trimming removed 5 bases at V and 7 bases at J, with 18 bases between. The CDR3 is 14 residues long. DNA of the CDR3: TGTGCCAGCAGCGACCGGGTCGTAGTAAGGGAGCAGTACTTC. Translation gives CASSDRVVVREQYF.

The chain carries TRBV19 and TRBJ2-7, with 9 bases identical to TRBD2. Germline V gives CDR1 LNHDA, CDR2 SQIVND (reference sequence). The CDR3 is made up of 15 amino acids. V gave up 9 bases and J gave up 6 bases; unmatched junction bases: 15. CDR3 protein: CASSSGASGRREQYF. The CDR3 region has the DNA TGTGCCAGCTCCTCGGGGGCCAGCGGGAGGCGCGAGCAGTACTTC.

The CDR3 DNA is TGTGCCAGTCATTTTTGGACAGCCGGGAACACTGAAGCTTTCTTT. It specifies CASHFWTAGNTEAFF. J is TRBJ1-1 and V is TRBV19, with D tentatively TRBD1 (6 bases). This CDR3 has 15 residues. CDR1 LNHDA and CDR2 SQIVND come from the germline V gene (reference sequence). With 8 bases removed from V and 1 base from J, the gap between germline ends came to 17 bases.

V and J are TRBV18 and TRBJ2-2; 7 bases are shared with TRBD1. The ends lost 5 bases at V and 5 bases at J; junction bases unmatched: 8. Germline CDR1 is KGHSH and CDR2 is LQKENI. The CDR3 spans 15 residues. In DNA form, the CDR3 reads TGTGCCAGCTCAGCGAGACAGGGTTGGACCGGGGAGCTGTTTTTT. Protein sequence: CASSARQGWTGELFF.

The chain has TRBV7-9 and TRBJ2-1; TRBD2 matches at 15 bases. Per germline, CDR1 SEHNR and CDR2 FQNEAQ (reference sequence). The CDR3 contains 17 residues. Germline trimming cut 10 bases from V and 10 bases from J; bases unmatched to any gene: 17. In nucleotides, the CDR3 is TGTGCCAAACCCGGGACAGGGGGACTAGCGGGAGGCAGGGAGCAGTTCTTC. Protein: CAKPGTGGLAGGREQFF.

J is TRBJ2-4 and V is TRBV11-2, with TRBD1 matching 7 bases. The V segment lost 5 bases and the J segment 5 bases; nucleotides outside the gene matches: 6. The CDR3 is 14 residues long. Germline CDR1 SGHAT, CDR2 FQNNGV. The CDR3 reads CASSTYRGENIQYF. CDR3 bases: TGTGCCAGCAGCACGTACAGGGGTGAAAACATTCAGTACTTC.

The chain employs TRBV7-2 and TRBJ2-3; TRBD1 matches at 7 bases. The germline V gene encodes CDR1 SGHTA and CDR2 FQGNSA. This CDR3 is built from 15 residues. V lost 3 bases, J lost 1 base, and 4 bases stayed unmatched. The CDR3 nucleotides are TGTGCCAGCAGCTTTGGACAGGCCGGCACAGATACGCAGTATTTT. This gives the protein CASSFGQAGTDTQYF.

The DNA of the CDR3 is TGTGCCAGCAGCTTCGGTTTGAACACTGAAGCTTTCTTT. It encodes CASSFGLNTEAFF. V and J are TRBV7-3 and TRBJ1-1; no clear D gene. CDR1 and CDR2 from the germline V gene are SGHTA and FQGTGA. The CDR3 spans 13 residues. Between the trimmed V and J ends, which lost 3 bases and 0 bases, there was a span of 5 bases.

The chain couples TRBV5-6 to TRBJ1-5; 9 bases fit TRBD1. The V gene's germline CDR1 is SGHDT and CDR2 YYEEEE. V was pared by 1 base and J by 3 bases, with 5 bases of the junction left unmatched. The length of the CDR3 is 16 residues. CDR3 amino acids: CASSLSGTGNNQPQHF. In nucleotides, the CDR3 is TGTGCCAGCAGCTTGTCCGGGACAGGGAACAATCAGCCCCAGCATTTT.

This clone was seen a handful of times. CDR3 loop: CASRDTGTGISNTEAFF. CDR3 nucleotides: TGTGCCAGTAGAGACACCGGGACAGGGATCTCGAACACTGAAGCTTTCTTT. This chain connects TRBV19 to TRBJ1-1, with 9 positions matching TRBD1. V lost 6 bases and J lost 1; bases outside the gene matches: 12. Germline V CDR1 and CDR2: LNHDA, SQIVND (reference sequence). This CDR3 region has 17 residues.

CDR3 sequence: CASSVDGTGTDQPQHF. DNA for the CDR3: TGCGCCAGCAGCGTGGACGGGACAGGGACGGATCAGCCCCAGCATTTT. V and J are TRBV5-1 and TRBJ1-5, with 9 bases aligning to TRBD1. CDR1 and CDR2 from the germline V gene are SGHRS and YFSETQ. This CDR3 is 16 amino acids long. The V and J ends lost 4 bases and 5 bases, in that order; junction bases with no gene match: 10.

V is TRBV28 and J is TRBJ1-2, with TRBD1 matching over 9 bases. V lost 5 bases, J lost 0 bases, and 10 bases stayed unmatched. This CDR3 is built from 17 residues. The germline CDR1 and CDR2 sequences are MDHEN and SYDVKM. The CDR3 spells CASSVDRGSSANYGYTF. DNA of the CDR3: TGTGCCAGCAGTGTTGACAGGGGGTCCTCAGCTAACTATGGCTACACCTTC.